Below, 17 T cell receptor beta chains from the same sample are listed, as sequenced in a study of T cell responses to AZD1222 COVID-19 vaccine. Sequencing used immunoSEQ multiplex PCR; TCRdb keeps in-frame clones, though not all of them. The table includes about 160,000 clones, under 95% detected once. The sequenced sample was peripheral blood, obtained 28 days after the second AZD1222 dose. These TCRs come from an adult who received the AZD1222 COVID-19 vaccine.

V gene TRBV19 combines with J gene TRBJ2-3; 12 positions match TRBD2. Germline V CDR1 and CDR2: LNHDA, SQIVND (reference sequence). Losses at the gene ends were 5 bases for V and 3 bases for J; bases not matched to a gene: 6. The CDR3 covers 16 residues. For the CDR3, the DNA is TGTGCCAGTAGTCGTCCTAGCGGGGGGGGGACAGATACGCAGTATTTT. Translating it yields CASSRPSGGGTDTQYF.

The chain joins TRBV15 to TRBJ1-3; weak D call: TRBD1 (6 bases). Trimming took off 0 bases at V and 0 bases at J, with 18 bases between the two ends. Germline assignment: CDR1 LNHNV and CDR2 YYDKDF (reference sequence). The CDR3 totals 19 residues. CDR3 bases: TGTGCCACCAGCAGAGATCGGGGAAAAAACAGGGTCTCTGGAAACACCATATATTTT. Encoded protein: CATSRDRGKNRVSGNTIYF.

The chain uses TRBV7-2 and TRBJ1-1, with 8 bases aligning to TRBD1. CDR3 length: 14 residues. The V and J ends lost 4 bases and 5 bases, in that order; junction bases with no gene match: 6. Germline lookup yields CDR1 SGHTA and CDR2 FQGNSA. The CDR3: CASSSDRGSTEAFF. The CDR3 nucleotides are TGTGCCAGCAGCTCCGACAGGGGCTCTACTGAAGCTTTCTTT.

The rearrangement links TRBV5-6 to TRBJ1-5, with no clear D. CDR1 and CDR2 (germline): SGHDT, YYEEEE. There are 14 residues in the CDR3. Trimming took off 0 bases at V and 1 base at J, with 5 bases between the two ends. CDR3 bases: TGTGCCAGCAGCTTGGGTGGGAGCAATCAGCCCCAGCATTTT. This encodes CASSLGGSNQPQHF.

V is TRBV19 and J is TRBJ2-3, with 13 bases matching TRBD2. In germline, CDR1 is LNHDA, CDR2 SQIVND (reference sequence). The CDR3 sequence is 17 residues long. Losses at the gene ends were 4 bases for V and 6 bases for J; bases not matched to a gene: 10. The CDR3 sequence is CASSTLTSGGAGDTQYF. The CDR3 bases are TGTGCCAGTAGTACCCTAACTAGCGGGGGGGCCGGGGATACGCAGTATTTT. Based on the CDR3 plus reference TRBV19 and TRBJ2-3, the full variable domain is DGGITQSPKYLFRKEGQNVTLSCEQNLNHDAMYWYRQDPGQGLRLIYYSQIVNDFQKGDIAEGYSVSREKKESFPLTVTSAQKNPTAFYLCASSTLTSGGAGDTQYFGPGTRLTVL.

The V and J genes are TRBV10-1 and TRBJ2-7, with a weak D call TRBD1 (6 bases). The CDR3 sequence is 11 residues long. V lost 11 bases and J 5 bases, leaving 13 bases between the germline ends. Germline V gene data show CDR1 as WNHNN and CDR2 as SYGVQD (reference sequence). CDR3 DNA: TGCGCCGGCCTGGGGACAAACGAGCAGTACTTC. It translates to CAGLGTNEQYF.

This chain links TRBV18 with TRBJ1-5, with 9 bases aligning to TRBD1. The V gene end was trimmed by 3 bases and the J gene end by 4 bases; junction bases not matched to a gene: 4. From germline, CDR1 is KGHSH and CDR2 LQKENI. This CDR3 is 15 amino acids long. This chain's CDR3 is CASSPRDRANQPQHF. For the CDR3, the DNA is TGTGCCAGCTCACCCCGGGACAGGGCAAATCAGCCCCAGCATTTT.

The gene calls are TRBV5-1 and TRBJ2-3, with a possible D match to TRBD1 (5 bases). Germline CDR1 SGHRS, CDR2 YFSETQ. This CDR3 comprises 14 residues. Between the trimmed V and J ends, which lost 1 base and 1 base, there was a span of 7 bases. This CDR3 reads CASSLKGGTDTQYF. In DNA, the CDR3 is TGCGCCAGCAGCTTGAAAGGGGGCACAGATACGCAGTATTTT.

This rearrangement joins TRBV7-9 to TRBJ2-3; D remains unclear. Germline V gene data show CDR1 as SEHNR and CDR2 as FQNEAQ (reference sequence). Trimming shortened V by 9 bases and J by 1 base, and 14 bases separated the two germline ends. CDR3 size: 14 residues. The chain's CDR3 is CARPRDGGTDTQYF. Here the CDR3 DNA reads TGTGCCAGACCGAGAGATGGGGGCACAGATACGCAGTATTTT.

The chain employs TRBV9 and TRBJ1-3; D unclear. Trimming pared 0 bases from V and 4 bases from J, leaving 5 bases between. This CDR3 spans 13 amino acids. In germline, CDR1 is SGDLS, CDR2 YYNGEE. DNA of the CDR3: TGTGCCAGCAGCGTAGCGGGGGGAAACACCATATATTTT. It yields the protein CASSVAGGNTIYF.

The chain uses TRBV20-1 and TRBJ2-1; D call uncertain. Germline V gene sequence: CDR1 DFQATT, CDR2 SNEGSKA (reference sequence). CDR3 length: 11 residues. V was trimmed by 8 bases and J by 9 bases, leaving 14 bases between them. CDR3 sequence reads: CSSGHGIEQFF. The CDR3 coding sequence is TGCAGTTCCGGGCATGGGATTGAGCAGTTCTTC.

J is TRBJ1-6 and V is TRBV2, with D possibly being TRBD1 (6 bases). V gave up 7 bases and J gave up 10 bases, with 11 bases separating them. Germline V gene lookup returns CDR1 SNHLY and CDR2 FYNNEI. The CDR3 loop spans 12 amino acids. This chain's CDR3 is CASIGQQSPLHF. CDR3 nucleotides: TGTGCCAGCATAGGACAGCAGTCACCCCTCCACTTT.

CDR3 sequence: CASSELLGTHTDTQYF. DNA for the CDR3: TGTGCCAGCAGTGAGCTGCTCGGGACACACACAGATACGCAGTATTTT. V gene TRBV6-1 combines with J gene TRBJ2-3, with a tentative D call TRBD1 (6 bases). CDR3 length equals 16 residues. Germline lookup yields CDR1 MNHNS and CDR2 SASEGT. V lost 3 bases, J lost 2 bases, and 15 bases lay in between.

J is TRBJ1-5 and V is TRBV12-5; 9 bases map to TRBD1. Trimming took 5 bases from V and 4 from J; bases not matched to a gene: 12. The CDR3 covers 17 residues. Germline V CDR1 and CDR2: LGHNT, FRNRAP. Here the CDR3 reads CASGALRDRDWNQPQHF. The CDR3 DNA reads TGTGCTAGTGGTGCCCTCCGGGACAGGGATTGGAATCAGCCCCAGCATTTT.

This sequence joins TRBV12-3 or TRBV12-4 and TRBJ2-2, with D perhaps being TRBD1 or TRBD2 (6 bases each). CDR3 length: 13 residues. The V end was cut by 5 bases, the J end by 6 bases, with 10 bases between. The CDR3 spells CASSLRGPGELFF. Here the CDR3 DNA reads TGTGCCAGCAGTCTCCGGGGGCCCGGGGAGCTGTTTTTT.

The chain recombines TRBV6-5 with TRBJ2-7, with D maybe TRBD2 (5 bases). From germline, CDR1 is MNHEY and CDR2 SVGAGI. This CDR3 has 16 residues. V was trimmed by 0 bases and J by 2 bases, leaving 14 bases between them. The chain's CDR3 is CASSYSTGAGAYEQYF. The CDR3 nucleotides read TGTGCCAGCAGTTACTCGACGGGCGCCGGGGCCTACGAGCAGTACTTC.

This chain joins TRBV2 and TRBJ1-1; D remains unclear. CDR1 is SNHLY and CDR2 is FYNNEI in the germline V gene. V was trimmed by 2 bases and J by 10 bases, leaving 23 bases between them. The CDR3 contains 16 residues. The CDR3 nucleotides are TGTGCCAGCAGTGAATATCAGGAGACCGCGGACCGCCCAGCTTTCTTT. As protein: CASSEYQETADRPAFF.